Presented here are 31 T cell receptor beta chains from one specimen sequenced in a study of cytomegalovirus exposure and HLA in healthy donors. The primer mix had 60 Vbeta and 13 Jbeta primers. Profiling relied on immunoSEQ multiplex PCR, and the TCRdb table lists in-frame clones only, not all of them. Of about 200,000 clones in the sample, 70% were seen once. The specimen was PBMCs. These receptors came from a man aged 40-49 years in good health and CMV-seropositive.

The rearrangement joins TRBV28 to TRBJ1-5, with TRBD1 identical over 9 bases. The CDR3 loop spans 15 amino acids. V lost 5 bases and J lost 6; bases outside the gene matches: 8. Germline CDR1 and CDR2: MDHEN and SYDVKM. CDR3 sequence reads: CASSGRTGVSQPQHF. The DNA for the CDR3 is TGTGCCAGCAGTGGGAGGACAGGGGTTTCTCAGCCCCAGCATTTT. Complete variable domain (other parts from reference TRBV28 and TRBJ1-5): DVKVTQSSRYLVKRTGEKVFLECVQDMDHENMFWYRQDPGLGLRLIYFSYDVKMKEKGDIPEGYSVSREKKERFSLILESASTNQTSMYLCASSGRTGVSQPQHFGDGTRLSIL.

V usage is TRBV7-9 and J usage is TRBJ2-1; 7 bases are shared with TRBD2. V lost 5 bases and J lost 15; bases outside the gene matches: 22. From germline, CDR1 is SEHNR and CDR2 FQNEAQ (reference sequence). CDR3 length equals 16 residues. The CDR3 loop reads CASSLARERGPKWGFF. As DNA, the CDR3 is TGTGCCAGCAGCCTCGCTCGGGAGCGGGGCCCTAAGTGGGGGTTCTTC.

The chain combines TRBV7-9 with TRBJ2-3, with TRBD2 as a possible D gene (5 bases). The CDR3 extends over 16 amino acids. Germline lookup yields CDR1 SEHNR and CDR2 FQNEAQ (reference sequence). The V and J ends lost 1 base and 4 bases respectively, with 15 bases between them. This CDR3 reads CASSLGSSRAADTQYF. In DNA, the CDR3 is TGTGCCAGCAGCTTAGGGTCTTCGCGGGCTGCAGATACGCAGTATTTT.

The chain is built from TRBV4-1 and TRBJ1-5, with D perhaps TRBD1 (6 bases). CDR1 and CDR2 from the germline V gene are MGHRA and YSYEKL. Trimming took 3 bases from V and 9 from J, leaving 18 bases between them. CDR3 length equals 15 residues. CDR3 in amino acids: CASSQVQTGYRPQHF. The CDR3 DNA reads as TGCGCCAGCAGCCAGGTCCAAACAGGGTATCGGCCCCAGCATTTT.

The rearrangement joins TRBV7-2 to TRBJ2-7; the D gene is possibly TRBD1 (6 bases). The germline V gene has CDR1 SGHTA and CDR2 FQGNSA. The CDR3 is 14 amino acids. The V and J ends lost 0 bases and 4 bases respectively, with 10 bases between them. The CDR3 protein is CASSLAQGKYEQYF. The CDR3 bases are TGTGCCAGCAGCTTAGCCCAGGGGAAGTACGAGCAGTACTTC.

The table lists this clone with a few counts. The rearrangement joins TRBV7-2 to TRBJ2-1; TRBD2 matches at 10 bases. Per the germline V gene, CDR1 is SGHTA and CDR2 is FQGNSA. The CDR3 has 15 amino acids. With 5 bases clipped from V and 2 bases from J, the junction kept 3 bases outside the gene matches. This chain's CDR3 is CASSNSGGAYNEQFF. The CDR3 nucleotides read TGTGCCAGCAGCAACAGCGGGGGGGCCTACAATGAGCAGTTCTTC.

The V and J genes are TRBV6-1 and TRBJ2-5, with D possibly matching TRBD2 (5 bases). The closer fit of TRBJ2-7 to the DNA end suggests the J call may be wrong. There are 14 residues in the CDR3. CDR1 and CDR2 from the germline V gene are MNHNS and SASEGT. The CDR3 here is CARRGLAIPYEQYF. The CDR3, as DNA: TGTGCCAGACGAGGGCTAGCCATCCCCTACGAGCAGTACTTC.

The genes are TRBV6-5 and TRBJ2-5; D is uncertain. V was cut by 0 bases and J by 1 base, with 9 bases left in between. The V gene's germline CDR1 is MNHEY and CDR2 SVGAGI. The CDR3 totals 15 residues. CDR3 in amino acids: CASSYSGGGQETQYF. As DNA, the CDR3 is TGTGCCAGCAGTTACTCTGGCGGTGGCCAAGAGACCCAGTACTTC.

The DNA of the CDR3 is TGCGCCAGCAGCCCCGGGGCTAGCGGGGGGCTCCAAGAGACCCAGTACTTC. Translation gives CASSPGASGGLQETQYF. The J gene is TRBJ2-5, the V gene TRBV4-3; 11 bases agree with TRBD2. In germline, CDR1 is LGHNA, CDR2 YSLEER. This CDR3 spans 17 amino acids. Germline trimming cut 4 bases from V and 1 base from J; bases unmatched to any gene: 8.

In this sample, this clone turned up a few times. The chain links TRBV7-8 to TRBJ2-1, with 7 bases matching TRBD2. Trimming at V came to 3 bases and at J to 0 bases, leaving 5 bases not matched to a gene. The germline V gene has CDR1 SGHVS and CDR2 FQNEAQ. This CDR3 spans 16 amino acids. The CDR3 region has the DNA TGTGCCAGCAGCTTTCTCGCGGGAGTCTCCTACAATGAGCAGTTCTTC. Translated, it gives CASSFLAGVSYNEQFF.

The CDR3 protein is CASSYNQGFGELFF. CDR3 coding DNA: TGTGCCAGCAGTTATAACCAGGGGTTTGGGGAGCTGTTTTTT. The chain has TRBV6-5 and TRBJ2-2; tentatively, D is TRBD1 (6 bases). V was pared by 3 bases and J by 8 bases, with 13 bases between. CDR1 is MNHEY, CDR2 SVGAGI, per germline. This CDR3 is 14 amino acids long.

The chain recombines TRBV19 with TRBJ2-7; 7 nucleotides match TRBD1. V shed 4 bases and J 6 bases; nucleotides not matched to a gene: 6. Germline V gene sequence: CDR1 LNHDA, CDR2 SQIVND (reference sequence). The CDR3 runs to 13 residues. The CDR3 here is CASSTDREGEQYF. CDR3 coding DNA: TGTGCCAGTAGTACCGACAGGGAAGGCGAGCAGTACTTC.

The chain employs TRBV5-6 and TRBJ2-5, with D possibly being TRBD2 (5 bases). Trimming took 5 bases from V and 5 from J, leaving 10 bases between them. The CDR3 is 12 residues long. Germline-derived CDR1 and CDR2 are SGHDT and YYEEEE. This CDR3 reads CASRRGRETQYF. DNA for the CDR3: TGTGCCAGCAGACGGGGAAGGGAGACCCAGTACTTC.

The V gene is TRBV6-5, the J gene TRBJ1-4, with TRBD1 matching 7 bases. Germline V gene lookup returns CDR1 MNHEY and CDR2 SVGAGI. The CDR3 consists of 15 residues. With V trimmed by 5 bases and J by 8 bases, 11 bases remained unmatched. The CDR3 reads CASSLQTGQMEKLFF. The DNA for the CDR3 is TGTGCCAGCAGTCTGCAGACAGGGCAAATGGAAAAACTGTTTTTT.

The V and J genes are TRBV29-1 and TRBJ1-3; possible D gene TRBD1, 5 bases. V was pared by 4 bases and J by 3 bases, with 16 bases between. Germline V gives CDR1 SQVTM, CDR2 ANQGSEA. This CDR3 region has 15 residues. The CDR3 DNA sequence: TGCAGCGTTGGAGTGGGGCAATCGGGTGGAAACACCATATATTTT. Its protein product is CSVGVGQSGGNTIYF.

This clone was counted a few times. V is TRBV9 and J is TRBJ2-7; 11 bases fit TRBD2. After removal of 7 bases from V and 1 base from J, the junction contained 4 bases not matched to a gene. The CDR3 runs to 14 residues. Germline lookup yields CDR1 SGDLS and CDR2 YYNGEE. CDR3 in amino acids: CASSSSGGSYEQYF. CDR3 coding DNA: TGTGCCAGCTCTTCTAGCGGGGGGTCCTACGAGCAGTACTTC.

This clone was recorded only once. The chain uses TRBV4-1 and TRBJ2-2; 10 nucleotides align to TRBD2. The CDR3 is made up of 17 amino acids. The V segment lost 4 bases and the J segment 4 bases; nucleotides outside the gene matches: 9. Per germline, CDR1 MGHRA and CDR2 YSYEKL. The CDR3 region has the DNA TGCGCCAGCAGCCGCAGAGCGGGGGGGGTAGGCACCGGGGAGCTGTTTTTT. Residues: CASSRRAGGVGTGELFF.

V and J are TRBV6-4 and TRBJ2-5, with D possibly TRBD1 on 6 matching bases. The germline V gene has CDR1 MRHNA and CDR2 SNTAGT. Deletions cut 5 bases from V and 1 base from J, with 14 bases between. This CDR3 has 15 residues. As DNA, the CDR3 is TGTGCCAGCAGTTACCGGGACACCTTCCAAGAGACCCAGTACTTC. The encoded protein is CASSYRDTFQETQYF.

The genes are TRBV27 and TRBJ2-3; TRBD1 might be the D (6 bases). The CDR3 length is 15 residues. Germline V gene data show CDR1 as MNHEY and CDR2 as SMNVEV (reference sequence). The germline V and J ends were trimmed by 4 bases and 1 base, with 12 bases remaining between them. This CDR3 is CASSSRGTRTDTQYF. As DNA, the CDR3 is TGTGCCAGCAGTTCGAGGGGGACCCGCACAGATACGCAGTATTTT.

The V gene is TRBV7-9, the J gene TRBJ1-2; D remains ambiguous. Germline V gives CDR1 SEHNR, CDR2 FQNEAQ (reference sequence). V was shortened by 3 bases and J by 3 bases, with 20 bases between the two germline ends. The CDR3 has 17 residues. CDR3 sequence (DNA): TGTGCCAGCAGCTTCGATGCTTGGGGAGAGGGTGACTATGGCTACACCTTC. It codes for CASSFDAWGEGDYGYTF.

This clone was observed once. The rearrangement uses TRBV9 and TRBJ1-6, with D possibly being TRBD1 (5 bases). There are 13 residues in the CDR3. CDR1 is SGDLS, CDR2 YYNGEE, per germline. V was trimmed by 2 bases and J by 10 bases, leaving 10 bases between them. CDR3 protein: CASSVQGESPLHF. CDR3 DNA: TGTGCCAGCAGCGTGCAGGGCGAATCACCCCTCCACTTT.

The J gene is TRBJ2-7, the V gene TRBV11-2; D may be TRBD1 (6 bases). Trimming took 3 bases from V and 0 from J, leaving 12 bases between them. The CDR3 spans 15 residues. Germline V CDR1 and CDR2: SGHAT, FQNNGV. CDR3 sequence reads: CASSLDSYSSYEQYF. The CDR3 coding sequence is TGTGCCAGCAGCTTGGACAGCTACTCCTCCTACGAGCAGTACTTC.

This sequence joins TRBV5-4 and TRBJ2-7; TRBD1 agrees at 7 bases. The CDR3 sequence is 19 residues long. The ends lost 1 base at V and 2 bases at J; junction bases unmatched: 18. CDR1 is SGHNT, CDR2 YYREEE, per germline (reference sequence). The CDR3 sequence is CASSLNGQGWTGRTYEQYF. The CDR3 nucleotides are TGTGCCAGCAGCTTGAACGGTCAGGGGTGGACAGGCCGGACCTACGAGCAGTACTTC.

This clone occurred once. V and J are TRBV7-8 and TRBJ2-5, with a tentative D call TRBD2 (5 bases). Between the trimmed V and J ends, which lost 1 base and 0 bases, there was a span of 12 bases. The CDR3 has 16 residues. Germline-derived CDR1 and CDR2 are SGHVS and FQNEAQ. The CDR3 coding sequence is TGTGCCAGCAGCTTAGACGGGGTGACGTACCAAGAGACCCAGTACTTC. Its protein is CASSLDGVTYQETQYF.

The rearrangement uses TRBV27 and TRBJ2-3; 12 nucleotides align to TRBD1. The V gene's germline CDR1 is MNHEY and CDR2 SMNVEV (reference sequence). The V gene end was trimmed by 8 bases and the J gene end by 5 bases; junction bases not matched to a gene: 11. This CDR3 comprises 16 residues. CDR3 nucleotide sequence: TGTGCCAGCCCACCGGACGGGACAGGGGGCAAAGATACGCAGTATTTT. It codes for CASPPDGTGGKDTQYF.

In regard to this clone: At one boundary the junction diverges from the germline segment, which might be a read error. This chain links TRBV2 with TRBJ1-4, with a weak D call TRBD1 (6 bases). Germline V gene lookup returns CDR1 SNHLY and CDR2 FYNNEI. This CDR3 contains 15 residues. The CDR3 sequence: CASSESRGRNEKLSF. The CDR3 DNA follows: TGTGCCAGCAGTGAATCCAGGGGACGGAATGAAAAACTGTCTTTT.

This chain uses TRBV5-4 with TRBJ1-2; 12 positions match TRBD1. The CDR3 totals 16 residues. J was trimmed by 4 bases and V by 0 bases; bases with no gene match: 4. Germline CDR1 is SGHNT and CDR2 is YYREEE (reference sequence). The CDR3 here is CASSLDGTGGVYGYTF. CDR3 DNA: TGTGCCAGCAGCTTGGACGGGACAGGGGGCGTCTATGGCTACACCTTC.

Only one count was recorded for this clone. This chain links TRBV7-2 with TRBJ1-6; D is unresolved. The CDR3 consists of 11 residues. Germline assignment: CDR1 SGHTA and CDR2 FQGNSA. Trimming removed 4 bases at V and 12 bases at J, with 7 bases between. The CDR3 here is CASSSGGPLHF. The DNA for the CDR3 is TGTGCCAGCAGCTCGGGTGGACCCCTCCACTTT.

The rearrangement uses TRBV15 and TRBJ1-1; D may be TRBD1 (5 bases). V was cut by 4 bases and J by 7 bases, with 16 bases left in between. CDR3 length equals 14 residues. From germline, CDR1 is LNHNV and CDR2 YYDKDF (reference sequence). CDR3 in DNA: TGTGCCACCAGCACCATTGACAGCTTTCATGAAGCTTTCTTT. Translation: CATSTIDSFHEAFF. Using reference TRBV15 and TRBJ1-1 for the parts outside the CDR3, the full variable domain is DAMVIQNPRYQVTQFGKPVTLSCSQTLNHNVMYWYQQKSSQAPKLLFHYYDKDFNNEADTPDNFQSRRPNTSFCFLDIRSPGLGDTAMYLCATSTIDSFHEAFFGQGTRLTVV.

The chain uses TRBV5-1 and TRBJ2-7, with a tentative D call TRBD2 (6 bases). V lost 3 bases, J lost 7 bases, and 23 bases lay in between. The V gene's germline CDR1 is SGHRS and CDR2 YFSETQ. The CDR3 runs to 16 residues. CDR3 in DNA: TGCGCCAGCAGCTGGTTAGGGCTAGCGCTCCCCCGGGAGCAGTACTTC. Its translation: CASSWLGLALPREQYF.

This clone appeared a few times. The gene calls are TRBV19 and TRBJ2-1; no firm D call. The germline V gene has CDR1 LNHDA and CDR2 SQIVND (reference sequence). The CDR3 contains 15 residues. The V and J ends lost 3 bases and 6 bases respectively, with 15 bases between them. The CDR3 DNA sequence: TGTGCCAGTAGTATTTTTTCAGGAATCGGCAATGAGCAGTTCTTC. This sequence encodes CASSIFSGIGNEQFF. The whole variable domain, filled in from reference TRBV19 and TRBJ2-1, reads DGGITQSPKYLFRKEGQNVTLSCEQNLNHDAMYWYRQDPGQGLRLIYYSQIVNDFQKGDIAEGYSVSREKKESFPLTVTSAQKNPTAFYLCASSIFSGIGNEQFFGPGTRLTVL.